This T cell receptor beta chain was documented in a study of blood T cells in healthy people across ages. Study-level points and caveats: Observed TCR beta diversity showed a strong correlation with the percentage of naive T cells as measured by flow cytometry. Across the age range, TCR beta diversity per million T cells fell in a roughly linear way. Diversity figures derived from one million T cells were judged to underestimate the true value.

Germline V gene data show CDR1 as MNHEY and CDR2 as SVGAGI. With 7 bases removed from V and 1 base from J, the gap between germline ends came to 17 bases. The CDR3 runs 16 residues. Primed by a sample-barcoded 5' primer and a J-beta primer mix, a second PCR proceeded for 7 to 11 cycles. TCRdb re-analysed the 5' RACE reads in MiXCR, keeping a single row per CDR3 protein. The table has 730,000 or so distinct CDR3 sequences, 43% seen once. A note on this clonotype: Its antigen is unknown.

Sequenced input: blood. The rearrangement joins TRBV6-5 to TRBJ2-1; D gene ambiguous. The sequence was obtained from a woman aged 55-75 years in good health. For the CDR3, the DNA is TGTGCCAGCACCTCCGTCGCGGCAGTTTCCTACAATGAGCAGTTCTTC. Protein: CASTSVAAVSYNEQFF.